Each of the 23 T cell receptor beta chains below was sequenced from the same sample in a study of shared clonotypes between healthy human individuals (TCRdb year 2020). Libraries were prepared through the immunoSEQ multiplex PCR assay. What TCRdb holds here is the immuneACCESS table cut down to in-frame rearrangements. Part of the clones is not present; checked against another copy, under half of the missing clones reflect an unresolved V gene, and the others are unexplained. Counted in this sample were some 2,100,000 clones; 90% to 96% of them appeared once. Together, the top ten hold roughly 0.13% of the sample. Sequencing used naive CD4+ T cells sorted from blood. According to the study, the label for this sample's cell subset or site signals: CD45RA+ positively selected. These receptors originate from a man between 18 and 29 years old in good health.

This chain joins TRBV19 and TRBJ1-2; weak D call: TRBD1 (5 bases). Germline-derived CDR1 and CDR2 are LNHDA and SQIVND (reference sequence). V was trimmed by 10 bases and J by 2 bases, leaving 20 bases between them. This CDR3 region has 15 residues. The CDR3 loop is CATNPGGLTNYGYTF. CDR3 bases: TGTGCCACCAACCCCGGGGGTCTAACCAACTATGGCTACACCTTC.

The CDR3 sequence: CASTPAAAPFNTQYF. CDR3 DNA: TGTGCCAGTACCCCAGCGGCAGCACCCTTCAATACGCAGTATTTT. V is TRBV19 and J is TRBJ2-3, with D possibly matching TRBD2 (5 bases). Deletions cut 7 bases from V and 7 bases from J, with 21 bases between. CDR1 is LNHDA, CDR2 SQIVND, per germline (reference sequence). The CDR3 runs to 15 residues.

The CDR3 coding sequence is TGTGCCAGCAGTTTACAGGGGGTTGGTACTAATGAAAAACTGTTTTTT. Translation: CASSLQGVGTNEKLFF. J is TRBJ1-4 and V is TRBV6-6; 8 positions agree with TRBD1. V shed 4 bases and J 2 bases; nucleotides not matched to a gene: 6. CDR3 length: 16 amino acids. The germline CDR1 and CDR2 sequences are MNHNY and SVGAGI (reference sequence).

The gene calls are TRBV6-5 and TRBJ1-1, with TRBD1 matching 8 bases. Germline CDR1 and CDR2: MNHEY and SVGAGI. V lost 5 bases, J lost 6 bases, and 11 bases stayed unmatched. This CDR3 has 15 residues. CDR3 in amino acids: CASSPRTGLVAEAFF. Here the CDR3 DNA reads TGTGCCAGCAGTCCCCGGACAGGGTTGGTCGCTGAAGCTTTCTTT.

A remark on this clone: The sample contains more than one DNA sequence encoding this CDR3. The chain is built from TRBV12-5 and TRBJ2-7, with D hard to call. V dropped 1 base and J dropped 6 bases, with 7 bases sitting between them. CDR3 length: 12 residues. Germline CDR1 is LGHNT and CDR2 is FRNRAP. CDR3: CASGLGTGEQYF. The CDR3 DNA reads TGTGCTAGTGGTTTGGGTACGGGCGAGCAGTACTTC.

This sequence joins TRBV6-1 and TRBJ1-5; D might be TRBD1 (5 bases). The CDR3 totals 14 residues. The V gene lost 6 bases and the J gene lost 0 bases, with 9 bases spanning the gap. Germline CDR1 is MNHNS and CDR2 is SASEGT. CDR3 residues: CASRRDGSNQPQHF. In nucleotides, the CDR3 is TGTGCCAGCAGACGGGACGGTAGCAATCAGCCCCAGCATTTT.

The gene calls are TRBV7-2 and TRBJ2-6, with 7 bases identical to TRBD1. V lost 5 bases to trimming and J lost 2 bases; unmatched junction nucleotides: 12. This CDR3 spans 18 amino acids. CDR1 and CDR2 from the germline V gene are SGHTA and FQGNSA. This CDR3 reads CASSTIPYQGAGANVLTF. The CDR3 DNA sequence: TGTGCCAGCAGCACTATCCCATATCAGGGGGCTGGGGCCAACGTCCTGACTTTC.

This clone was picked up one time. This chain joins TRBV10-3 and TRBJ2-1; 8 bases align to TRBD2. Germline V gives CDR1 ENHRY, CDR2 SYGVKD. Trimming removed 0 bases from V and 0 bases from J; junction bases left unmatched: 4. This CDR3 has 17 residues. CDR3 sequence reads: CAISESSGDSSYNEQFF. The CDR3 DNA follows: TGTGCCATCAGTGAGTCTAGCGGGGATAGCTCCTACAATGAGCAGTTCTTC.

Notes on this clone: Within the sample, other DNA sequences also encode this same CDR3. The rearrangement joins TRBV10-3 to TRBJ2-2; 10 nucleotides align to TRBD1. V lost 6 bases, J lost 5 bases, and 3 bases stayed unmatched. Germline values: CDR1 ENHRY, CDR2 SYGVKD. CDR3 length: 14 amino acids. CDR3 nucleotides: TGTGCCATCAGAGGGACAGGGGAAACCGGGGAGCTGTTTTTT. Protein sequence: CAIRGTGETGELFF.

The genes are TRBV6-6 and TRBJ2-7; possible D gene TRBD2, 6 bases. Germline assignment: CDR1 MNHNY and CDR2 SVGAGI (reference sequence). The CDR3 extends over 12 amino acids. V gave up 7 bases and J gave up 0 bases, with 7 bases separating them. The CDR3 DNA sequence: TGTGCCAGCAAGGAGGGCTCCTACGAGCAGTACTTC. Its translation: CASKEGSYEQYF.

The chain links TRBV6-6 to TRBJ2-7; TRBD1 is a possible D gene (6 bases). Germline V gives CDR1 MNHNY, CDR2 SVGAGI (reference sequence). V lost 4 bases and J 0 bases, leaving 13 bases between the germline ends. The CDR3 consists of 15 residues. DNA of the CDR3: TGTGCCAGCAGTTCTGTCGACAGGTTCTCCTACGAGCAGTACTTC. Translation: CASSSVDRFSYEQYF.

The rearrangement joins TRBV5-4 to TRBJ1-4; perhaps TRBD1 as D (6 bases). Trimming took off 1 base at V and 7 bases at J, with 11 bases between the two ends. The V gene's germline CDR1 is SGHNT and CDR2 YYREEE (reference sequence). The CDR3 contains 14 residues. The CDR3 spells CASSLPGGSEKLFF. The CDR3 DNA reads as TGTGCCAGCAGCTTGCCCGGGGGCAGTGAAAAACTGTTTTTT.

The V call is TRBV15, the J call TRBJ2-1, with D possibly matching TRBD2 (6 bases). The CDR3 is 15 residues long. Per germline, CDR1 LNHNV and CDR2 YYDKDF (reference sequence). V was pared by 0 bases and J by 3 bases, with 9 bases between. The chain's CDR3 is CATSREQDYYNEQFF. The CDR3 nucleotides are TGTGCCACCAGCAGAGAACAGGACTACTACAATGAGCAGTTCTTC.

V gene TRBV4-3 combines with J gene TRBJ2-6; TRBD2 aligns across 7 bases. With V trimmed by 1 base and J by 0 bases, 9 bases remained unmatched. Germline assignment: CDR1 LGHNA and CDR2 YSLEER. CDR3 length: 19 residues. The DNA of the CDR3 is TGCGCCAGCAGCCAAGCTTGGGAGGGGCTGGGCTCTGGGGCCAACGTCCTGACTTTC. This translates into CASSQAWEGLGSGANVLTF.

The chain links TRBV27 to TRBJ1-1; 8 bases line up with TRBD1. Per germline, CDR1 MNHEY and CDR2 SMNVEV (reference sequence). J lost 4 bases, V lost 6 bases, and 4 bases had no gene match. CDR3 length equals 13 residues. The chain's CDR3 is CASRRQGLTEAFF. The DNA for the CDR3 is TGTGCCAGCAGGAGACAGGGGCTCACTGAAGCTTTCTTT.

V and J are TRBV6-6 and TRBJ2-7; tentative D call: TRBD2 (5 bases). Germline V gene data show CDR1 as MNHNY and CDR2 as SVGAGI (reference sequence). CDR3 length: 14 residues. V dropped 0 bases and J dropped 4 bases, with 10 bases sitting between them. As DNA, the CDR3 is TGTGCCAGCAGTTACTCGAGGGAGAGATACGAGCAGTACTTC. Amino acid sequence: CASSYSRERYEQYF.

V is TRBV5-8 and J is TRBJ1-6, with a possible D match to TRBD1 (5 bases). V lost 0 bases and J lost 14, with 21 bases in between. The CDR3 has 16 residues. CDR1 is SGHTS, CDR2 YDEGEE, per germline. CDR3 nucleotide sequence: TGTGCCAGCAGCTTGGATTTCGGGGACTGGGGCCGGGCCCTCCACTTT. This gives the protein CASSLDFGDWGRALHF.

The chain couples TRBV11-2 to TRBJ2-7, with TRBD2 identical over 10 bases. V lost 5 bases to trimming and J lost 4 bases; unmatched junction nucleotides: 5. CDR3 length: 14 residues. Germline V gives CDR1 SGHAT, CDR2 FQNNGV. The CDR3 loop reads CASSAGLAEYEQYF. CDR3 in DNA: TGTGCCAGCAGCGCCGGACTAGCGGAATACGAGCAGTACTTC.

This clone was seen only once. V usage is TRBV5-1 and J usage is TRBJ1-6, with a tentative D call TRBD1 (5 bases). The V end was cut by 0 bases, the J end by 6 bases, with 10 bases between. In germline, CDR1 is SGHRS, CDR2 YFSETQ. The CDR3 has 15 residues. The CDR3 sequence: CASSLEATVNSPLHF. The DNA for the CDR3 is TGCGCCAGCAGCTTGGAAGCGACAGTTAATTCACCCCTCCACTTT.

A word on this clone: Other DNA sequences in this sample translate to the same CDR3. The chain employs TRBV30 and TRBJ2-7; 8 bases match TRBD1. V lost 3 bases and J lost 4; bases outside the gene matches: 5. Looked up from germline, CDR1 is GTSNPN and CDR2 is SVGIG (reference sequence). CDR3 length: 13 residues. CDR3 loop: CAWRVTGGYEQYF. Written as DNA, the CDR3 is TGTGCCTGGAGGGTAACAGGGGGGTACGAGCAGTACTTC. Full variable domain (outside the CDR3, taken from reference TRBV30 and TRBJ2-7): SQTIHQWPATLVQPVGSPLSLECTVEGTSNPNLYWYRQAAGRGLQLLFYSVGIGQISSEVPQNLSASRPQDRQFILSSKKLLLSDSGFYLCAWRVTGGYEQYFGPGTRLTVT.

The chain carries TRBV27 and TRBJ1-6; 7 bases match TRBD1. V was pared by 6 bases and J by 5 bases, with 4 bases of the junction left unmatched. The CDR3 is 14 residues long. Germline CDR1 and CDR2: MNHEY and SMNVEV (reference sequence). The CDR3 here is CASSQTGDNSPLHF. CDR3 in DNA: TGTGCCAGCAGCCAAACAGGGGATAATTCACCCCTCCACTTT.

CDR3 bases: TGTGCCAGCAGCTTGTTAAGGGGGCTTGGCAATCAGCCCCAGCATTTT. Its protein is CASSLLRGLGNQPQHF. This rearrangement joins TRBV7-8 to TRBJ1-5; TRBD1 aligns across 7 bases. The junction had 7 bases not matched to a gene; V was cut back by 3 bases and J by 2 bases. Germline V gene sequence: CDR1 SGHVS, CDR2 FQNEAQ. This CDR3 region has 16 residues.

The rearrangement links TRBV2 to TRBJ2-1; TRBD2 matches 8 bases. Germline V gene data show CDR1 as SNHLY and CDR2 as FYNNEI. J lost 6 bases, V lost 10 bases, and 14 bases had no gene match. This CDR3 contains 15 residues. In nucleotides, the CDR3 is TGTGCCACCAACCCTCCCCCCGGGACTAGCAATGAGCAGTTCTTC. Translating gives CATNPPPGTSNEQFF.